This T cell receptor beta chain was profiled in a study of blood T cell repertoires in COVID-19. The overall study: Nucleic acid was either cDNA or gDNA, and it came from T cells, B-cell-depleted T cells, or PBMCs.

CDR1 and CDR2 from the germline V gene are LGHNT and FRNRAP. V shed 1 base and J 3 bases; nucleotides not matched to a gene: 24. The CDR3 consists of 23 residues. Clones were read by immunoSEQ multiplex PCR, and TCRdb kept only the in-frame ones, dropping some. The table shows some 240,000 clones, with 80% to 85% occurring only once. Participants were aged about 18 to 90 years, lived in over 20 US areas, and enrolled virtually. Recovery among Cohort 3 donors was established by two negative PCRs, clearance, or symptom resolution. Sample: PBMCs or T cells enriched from blood (not recorded which). The receptor's source is a man between 45 and 60 years old who had recovered from COVID-19. The chain carries TRBV12-5 and TRBJ2-4; 10 bases map to TRBD1. The CDR3 DNA reads as TGTGCTAGTGGTTTGGGGGACAGGGGTCTAACGAGACTAGGTGGTTTGGACAAAAACATTCAGTACTTC. Its protein is CASGLGDRGLTRLGGLDKNIQYF.